A single sample gave rise to the 10 T cell receptor beta chains below, sequenced in a study of T cell repertoires in cytomegalovirus infection. Antigens of these TCRs are unknown. One entry per CDR3 protein, called by TCRdb with MiXCR from the reads. The top ten clones hold approximately 48% of a sample with about 83,000 distinct CDR3 sequences, roughly 25% of them seen once. The sequences come from CD8+ T cells from cultured PBMCs, collected from culture after CMV antigen stimulation. The source is a human donor in good health (CMV status not recorded). Some clones in this sample may be carry-over from other donors' samples.

V usage is TRBV9 and J usage is TRBJ2-2; weak D call: TRBD1 (7 bases). From germline, CDR1 is SGDLS and CDR2 YYNGEE. The length of the CDR3 is 17 residues. The V and J ends lost 4 bases and 2 bases respectively, with 18 bases between them. In DNA form, the CDR3 reads TGTGCCAGCAGCTCACCCAGGGGGGATTTTAACACCGGGGAGCTGTTTTTT. Protein sequence: CASSSPRGDFNTGELFF.

The V and J genes are TRBV6-6 and TRBJ2-7, with D hard to call. Trimming pared 7 bases from V and 3 bases from J, leaving 13 bases between. Germline V CDR1 and CDR2: MNHNY, SVGAGI (reference sequence). The CDR3 loop spans 13 amino acids. The CDR3, as DNA: TGTGCCAGCACTGACTCCGGTTTCTACGAGCAGTACTTC. It specifies CASTDSGFYEQYF.

The J gene is TRBJ2-3, the V gene TRBV6-6, with 8 nucleotides matching TRBD1. Per germline, CDR1 MNHNY and CDR2 SVGAGI (reference sequence). V shed 0 bases and J 0 bases; nucleotides not matched to a gene: 8. CDR3 size: 18 residues. The CDR3 nucleotides read TGTGCCAGCAGTTACTCGAAGAGGGACAGGTCTAGCACAGATACGCAGTATTTT. This codes for CASSYSKRDRSSTDTQYF.

The rearrangement uses TRBV2 and TRBJ2-1, with D tentatively TRBD2 (7 bases). Germline V lookup: CDR1 SNHLY, CDR2 FYNNEI. The CDR3 spans 16 residues. The V gene lost 3 bases and the J gene lost 0 bases, with 12 bases spanning the gap. CDR3 DNA: TGTGCCAGCAGTGATGGGGGGGGGCTCTCCTACAATGAGCAGTTCTTC. It is translated as CASSDGGGLSYNEQFF.

This clonotype came up many times. The CDR3 loop is CASSLDLARLGPEAFF. The CDR3, as DNA: TGTGCCAGCAGCTTAGATCTTGCAAGGTTAGGCCCTGAAGCTTTCTTT. V is TRBV7-2 and J is TRBJ1-1; D unresolved. Trimming removed 1 base at V and 6 bases at J, with 18 bases between. Germline V CDR1 and CDR2: SGHTA, FQGNSA. This CDR3 is built from 16 residues.

This clonotype was observed a handful of times. The V gene is TRBV20-1, the J gene TRBJ2-1; 10 bases line up with TRBD2. The V and J ends lost 5 bases and 4 bases, in that order; junction bases with no gene match: 8. The CDR3 extends over 15 amino acids. Germline V gene lookup returns CDR1 DFQATT and CDR2 SNEGSKA (reference sequence). CDR3 sequence: CSACDSGGSYNEQFF. The CDR3 region has the DNA TGCAGTGCTTGCGATAGCGGGGGGTCTTACAATGAGCAGTTCTTC.

This clonotype has more than one count but fewer than ten. This sequence joins TRBV27 and TRBJ2-1; 8 bases fit TRBD2. The CDR3 length is 17 residues. Trimming cost V 2 bases and J 10 bases; bases outside gene matches: 16. Germline CDR1 and CDR2: MNHEY and SMNVEV (reference sequence). The CDR3 DNA reads TGTGCCAGCAGTTTACAGGTTTCGGCTAGCGGGTCCTCGGAGCAGTTCTTC. Amino acid sequence: CASSLQVSASGSSEQFF.

V and J are TRBV2 and TRBJ1-1, with D maybe TRBD1 (6 bases). V lost 4 bases, J lost 8 bases, and 14 bases lay in between. The CDR3 covers 13 residues. Germline CDR1 SNHLY, CDR2 FYNNEI. CDR3 nucleotide sequence: TGTGCCAGCAGTGCCCGGGACAATTTAGAAGCTTTCTTT. Encoded protein: CASSARDNLEAFF. The whole variable domain, remainder taken from reference TRBV2 and TRBJ1-1, is EPEVTQTPSHQVTQMGQEVILRCVPISNHLYFYWYRQILGQKVEFLVSFYNNEISEKSEIFDDQFSVERPDGSNFTLKIRSTKLEDSAMYFCASSARDNLEAFFGQGTRLTVV.

This clonotype was observed once. The J gene is TRBJ2-5, the V gene TRBV27; D is uncertain. This CDR3 region has 14 residues. V was cut by 2 bases and J by 7 bases, with 14 bases left in between. In germline, CDR1 is MNHEY, CDR2 SMNVEV (reference sequence). The CDR3, as DNA: TGTGCCAGCAGTTTAAAGGGAAGACGGGTGACCCAGTACTTC. It codes for CASSLKGRRVTQYF.

Regarding this clonotype: Since a much larger clone is just one base distant, this may be a read error. The CDR3 sequence is CASSLMARGVGNEQFF. In DNA form, the CDR3 reads TGTGCCAGCAGCTTAATGGCGCGGGGGGTCGGAAATGAGCAGTTCTTC. The V call is TRBV7-3, the J call TRBJ2-1, with 8 bases aligning to TRBD2. This CDR3 has 16 amino acids. Germline CDR1 SGHTA, CDR2 FQGTGA. Unmatched junction bases numbered 9, after V lost 1 base and J lost 7 bases.